This TCR beta chain was sequenced for a study of cytomegalovirus exposure and HLA in healthy donors (dated by TCRdb to about 2017). Regarding the study in general: An earlier analysis of roughly 500 of the donors reported more than 250 Gb of sequence data and 117 million unique TCR beta sequences from about 180 million T cells. A few DR-DQ haplotypes were treated as single units for association and clustering because of strong linkage in the cohort. In addition to the first cohort of 650 to 800 subjects, a separate validation cohort of approximately 110 different subjects was used. The later analysis used no new phenotypic data to find candidate immune exposures, relying instead on TCR beta sequences and their occurrence across donors. Across roughly 420 genotyped donors of the cohort, an average of approximately 200,000 unique TCR beta nucleotide sequences per donor were sequenced, and around 19% of those sequences were non-productive. The number of typed donors differed by locus: about 620-630 for A, B, C, DRB1 and DQB1; 500 to 550 for DQA1; 606 for DPA1; and about 450 for DPB1. High-throughput TCR immunosequencing, statistical association of individual TCRs with disease status, and machine learning were combined to predict cytomegalovirus infection status. To study patterns of TCR occurrence, a later analysis re-analyzed previously published TCR beta repertoires from more than 550 donors and added high-resolution HLA genotyping. A later genetic analysis used genome-wide SNP genotypes for about 60% of the roughly 700 donors, treating that subset as a discovery cohort. Of the roughly 400 genotyped donors, over 65% fell in the genetic ancestry cluster associated with self-reported Caucasian donors. All discovery cohort repertoires had been generated on a single sequencing platform. Both class I and class II loci were covered by HLA typing, at four-digit resolution. The study was designed to test whether signatures of past pathogen exposure could be identified by cataloging public T cell receptors. An early release that covered more than 550 HLA-typed donors contained approximately 300 gigabases of sequencing data and tens of millions of unique TCR sequences. An earlier analysis of several hundred of the donors applied high-throughput TCR beta sequencing to assess whether each TCR beta V gene segment acted as functional or pseudogenic. The study used immunosequencing to profile the T cell repertoires of about 670 subjects and linked those repertoires to cytomegalovirus serostatus. Donor age, sex, ethnicity and CMV serostatus were compiled alongside the repertoire data. Study-wide findings and limitations: A few of the identified cytomegalovirus-associated TCR beta chains were confirmed in vitro to be specific for cytomegalovirus antigens. The 87-base-pair reads could not distinguish some IMGT-functional V segments, including TRBV6-2 and TRBV6-3, so those segments were excluded. In a later analysis, several top co-occurrence clusters were reported to appear linked to parvovirus B19, influenza, CMV and Epstein-Barr virus. Strong co-occurrence of HLA alleles, especially DR and DQ, made assigning TCR associations to individual alleles difficult. The only immune exposure information available for the cohort was CMV serostatus. Only TCR beta chains were sequenced in this cohort, and the absence of alpha or paired-chain data limited detectable features. While some public TCRs were present in many individuals, most TCR sequences turned up only very rarely across donors. Most CMV-associated TCR beta chains appeared to be HLA-restricted in a later analysis, and the HLA associations seemed to be driven largely by CMV exposure. In an earlier analysis of 587 of the donors, most TCR beta V segments appeared in productive rearrangements about 87% or about 30% of the time, broadly matching IMGT annotations. Because some donors lacked HLA typing at each locus, the association tests relied only on the typed subset. At a false discovery rate of 0.05, a later analysis linked under 20,000 TCR beta sequences to specific HLA alleles. According to a later analysis, TCR association rates differed among HLA loci, with DRB1 alleles showing the most associated TCRs and HLA-C alleles showing the fewest. According to the authors, the approach could potentially be generalized to other disease states and immunological phenotypes. In the study, around 160 TCR beta chains were listed as associated with cytomegalovirus. In a later analysis, HLA-associated TCR beta chains were found to be more clonally expanded and to have lower generation probabilities than equally common non-associated chains. The earlier analysis of fewer than 750 of the donors excluded about 16 rarely observed V segments, including chromosome 9 orphons, because counts were too low. Linkage disequilibrium might explain the correlated functional status among segregating V segments, but an unknown experimental factor could not be excluded. A further reported finding was that TCR beta sequences accurately predicted the HLA-A and HLA-B alleles for most subjects in the first cohort. Presence/absence analyses assumed roughly uniform sequencing depth across donors, an assumption that may not hold. In a later genetic analysis, a missense DCLRE1C variant was associated with V-gene and J-gene trimming of TCR beta chains, and the association was replicated in an independent cohort. Compared with the approximately 700-donor mean, donors in an Asian-associated ancestry cluster had fewer N-insertions in productive TCRs, according to a later genetic analysis. Cytomegalovirus status was reported to be diagnosed by the classifier with high specificity and sensitivity in both the original and validation cohorts. A cluster of highly shared sequence variants was judged likely to represent a technical artifact of the sequencing pipeline.

The cohort consisted of 666 healthy bone marrow donors. At the time of sampling, every cohort member was nominally healthy, though immune exposures that went unrecorded were likely present. The donor was CMV seropositive and was included in the group of 250 to 300 seropositive cohort members. A peripheral blood sample was collected from each donor, and TCR beta sequencing was performed on peripheral blood mononuclear cells. The Qiagen DNeasy Blood Extraction Kit was used to extract genomic DNA from the blood cell samples. From the cysteine up to the phenylalanine, the CDR3 has a length of 16 residues. CDR3 DNA is the only sequence kept; it has 48 bases, read in frame from the first base. The germline V gene (reference sequence) specifies SGHKS as CDR1 and YYEKEE as CDR2. For this chain, trimming is 3 bases at the V end and 5 bases at the J end, and the number of junction bases without a gene match is 13.

As concerns this clone: Its antigen specificity is not known. It has no much larger one-base neighbor in the sample; base qualities were not kept.

The method behind the library was the immunoSEQ multiplex PCR assay. The multiplex PCR relied on a mix of 60 forward primers for TCR Vbeta segments and 13 reverse primers for TCR Jbeta segments. The CDR3 region of rearranged TCR beta genes was amplified from genomic DNA with a multiplex PCR assay. The amplified TCR beta libraries were sequenced on the Illumina HiSeq System as 87-base-pair reads. The paper's data handling went like this. Across the 670 or so repertoires, a later analysis counted some 81 million unique TCR beta chains, roughly 11 million of which were shared by at least two donors. A nearest-neighbor algorithm error-corrected the raw reads and collapsed the reads into unique sequences, merging closely related sequences to remove PCR and sequencing errors. To assign V, D and J gene segments, CDR3 sequences were aligned to IMGT reference sequences. For a sequence to be retained, a match of at least six nucleotides to both a V gene segment and a J gene segment was required. A rearrangement counted as productive if the CDR3 had no stop codons and remained in frame with V and J, and every other rearrangement counted as non-productive. Following IMGT convention, CDR3 was defined as the stretch from the second conserved V-encoded cysteine to the conserved J-encoded phenylalanine. The earlier analysis of around 640 of the donors excluded sequences that lacked an unambiguous match to a single V gene segment. An earlier analysis of several hundred of the donors called V segments functional above 56.7% productive rearrangements and segregating when the between-donor standard deviation exceeded 5%. A statistical classification framework was built to diagnose cytomegalovirus status from the catalog of TCR beta chain sequences. V and J gene assignment, in a later analysis, came from comparing TCR nucleotide sequences with IMGT/GENE-DB human TR gene sequences. In a later analysis, CDR3 sequences and most-parsimonious VDJ recombination scenarios were assigned using the TCRdist pipeline. In a later analysis, each TCR beta chain was defined by its CDR3 amino acid sequence together with its V-gene family, and reads without a unique V-gene family were excluded. To address suspected cross-contamination and a sequencing artifact, a later analysis removed a few hundred highly shared, low-generation-probability nucleotide sequences. A later analysis calculated a clonal expansion index for each public chain from normalized within-repertoire ranks of inferred template counts. In a later analysis, generation probabilities were computed using a VDJ recombination model fitted to out-of-frame rearrangements, and the results were checked against IGoR. Hypergeometric tests were used in a later analysis to score TCR-TCR, TCR-HLA and TCR-CMV co-occurrence, with a repertoire-size bias correction applied to the TCR pairs. A later analysis estimated false discovery rates by permuting HLA or CMV assignments 20 times. In a later analysis, co-occurring TCRs were grouped with DBSCAN, and TCRdist sequence similarity was added when clustering was performed within HLA-allele-positive subsets. For co-occurrence clustering, repertoires with fewer than 30,000 or more than 120,000 public chains were excluded, along with five repertoires with anomalous nucleotide sharing. TCRdb obtained this table from immuneACCESS and retained in-frame rearrangements with V and J assigned. These tables miss some clones; where compared with another copy, unresolved V genes account for less than half of the shortfall, and the remainder is unexplained. That table gives V, J and clone size, and the DNA gave D and trimming. In all, the sample holds over 150,000 clones, and around 83% of those were seen once. In total, the top ten clones hold about 2.4% of the sample.

The TCR comes from a man aged 25-40 years in good health and CMV-seropositive. Source material: PBMCs. The chain couples TRBV5-5 to TRBJ2-5; TRBD2 agrees with 7 junctional bases. The CDR3 sequence is CASSSASGKWGETQYF. Read as DNA, the sequence is TGTGCCAGCAGCTCGGCTAGCGGAAAATGGGGGGAGACCCAGTACTTC.